A selection of T cell receptor beta chains follows, all from one sample in a study of blood T cell repertoires in COVID-19. The protocol was immunoSEQ multiplex PCR, while the TCRdb copy is restricted to in-frame clones and leaves out a portion. Of approximately 160,000 clones listed, roughly 90% were seen once; the top ten hold roughly 7.3%. Sequencing used PBMCs or T cells enriched from blood (not recorded which). Receptors originate from a woman in her fifties or sixties who had recovered from COVID-19. CDR3s include the opening cysteine and the closing phenylalanine or tryptophan. The D gene is left open where the match is weak. Not every row has a clone size; where given, it reads once, few, many or a size class.

>TRBD1|14|NA|TRBV10-3|TRBJ1-1
CAISIQGGNTEAFF
TGTGCCATCAGTATCCAGGGGGGGAACACTGAAGCTTTCTTT
>TRBD2|16|few|TRBV5-1|TRBJ2-1
CASSLISGSSYNEQFF
TGCGCCAGCAGCTTGATAAGCGGGAGCTCCTACAATGAGCAGTTCTTC
>NA|15|NA|TRBV7-9|TRBJ1-3
CASSLGSLDGNTIYF
TGTGCCAGCAGCTTGGGCAGCCTGGATGGAAACACCATATATTTT
>TRBD2|18|NA|TRBV5-1|TRBJ2-1
CASRASGRDSIPYNEQFF
TGCGCCAGCAGGGCTAGCGGGAGGGATTCCATCCCTTACAATGAGCAGTTCTTC
>TRBD1|14|NA|TRBV11-2|TRBJ2-7
CASSLGQGAYEQYF
TGTGCCAGCAGCTTGGGACAGGGGGCCTACGAGCAGTACTTC
>NA|16|NA|TRBV10-3|TRBJ2-7
CAISEPRAGSSYEQYF
TGTGCCATCAGTGAGCCTCGGGCGGGGAGCTCCTACGAGCAGTACTTC
>NA|14|few|TRBV7-2|TRBJ2-1
CASSPATRRNEQFF
TGTGCCAGCAGCCCTGCCACTCGGCGGAATGAGCAGTTCTTC
>NA|12|NA|TRBV2|TRBJ2-7
CASYERSYEQYF
TGTGCCAGCTATGAGAGGTCCTACGAGCAGTACTTC
>NA|14|NA|TRBV15|TRBJ2-7
CATSRGLAAYEQYF
TGTGCCACCAGCAGAGGGCTAGCCGCCTACGAGCAGTACTTC
>TRBD2|15|NA|TRBV2|TRBJ2-5
CASSGDGASGSFQYF
TGTGCCAGCAGTGGAGATGGGGCTAGCGGGAGCTTCCAGTACTTC
>TRBD2|14|NA|TRBV11-3|TRBJ2-1
CASSLVLAVNEQFF
TGTGCCAGCAGCTTAGTGCTAGCGGTTAATGAGCAGTTCTTC
>NA|14|NA|TRBV5-1|TRBJ1-1
CASSLAVKGTEAFF
TGCGCCAGCAGCTTGGCGGTGAAGGGGACTGAAGCTTTCTTT
>TRBD2|18|once|TRBV5-5|TRBJ2-3
CASSSLPMTSGRAEAQYF
TGTGCCAGCAGCTCCCTACCCATGACTAGCGGGAGAGCCGAGGCGCAGTATTTT
>TRBD1|11|NA|TRBV20-1|TRBJ2-5
CSARDRKTQYF
TGCAGTGCTCGGGACAGGAAGACCCAGTACTTC
>NA|16|NA|TRBV6-2/TRBV6-3|TRBJ2-6
CASSPFTGSGANVLTF
TGTGCCAGCAGTCCGTTCACAGGGAGTGGGGCCAACGTCCTGACTTTC
>NA|17|NA|TRBV18|TRBJ1-1
CASSRGPSVVLNTEAFF
TGTGCCAGCTCACGCGGGCCTTCTGTGGTCTTGAACACTGAAGCTTTCTTT
>TRBD1|14|NA|TRBV28|TRBJ1-4
CASRLTGGNEKLFF
TGTGCCAGCAGACTGACAGGGGGGAATGAAAAACTGTTTTTT
>TRBD1|15|NA|TRBV18|TRBJ1-2
CASSPGQQNSYGYTF
TGTGCCAGCTCGCCGGGACAGCAAAATTCCTATGGCTACACCTTC
>NA|15|NA|TRBV6-5|TRBJ2-4
CASSYSRGRGGIQYF
TGTGCCAGCAGTTACTCGAGAGGGCGGGGAGGCATTCAGTACTTC
>NA|14|NA|TRBV6-2/TRBV6-3|TRBJ2-7
CASSYVGHNYEQYF
TGTGCCAGCAGTTACGTGGGGCACAACTACGAGCAGTACTTC
>NA|14|NA|TRBV24-1|TRBJ2-5
CATSDLYSPGTQYF
TGTGCCACCAGTGATTTATACAGCCCAGGGACCCAGTACTTC
>NA|16|NA|TRBV12-1|TRBJ2-7
CASSFARLAGKYEQYF
TGTGCCAGCAGCTTTGCCAGACTAGCGGGAAAGTACGAGCAGTACTTC
>NA|15|once|TRBV7-2|TRBJ1-4
CASREAGRTNEKLFF
TGTGCCAGCAGGGAGGCAGGGAGGACCAATGAAAAACTGTTTTTT
>NA|14|once|TRBV6-5|TRBJ2-2
CASRSGVYTGELFF
TGTGCCAGCAGATCCGGGGTCTACACCGGGGAGCTGTTTTTT
>NA|12|NA|TRBV6-1|TRBJ1-5
CASSEGGQPQHF
TGTGCCAGCAGTGAAGGCGGTCAGCCCCAGCATTTT
>TRBD1|15|once|TRBV27|TRBJ1-6
CASSWGDRGGSPLHF
TGTGCCAGCAGTTGGGGGGACAGGGGAGGTTCACCCCTCCACTTT
>TRBD2|16|NA|TRBV5-1|TRBJ2-1
CASSGWTSGTVDEQFF
TGCGCCAGCAGCGGCTGGACTAGCGGGACCGTAGATGAGCAGTTCTTC